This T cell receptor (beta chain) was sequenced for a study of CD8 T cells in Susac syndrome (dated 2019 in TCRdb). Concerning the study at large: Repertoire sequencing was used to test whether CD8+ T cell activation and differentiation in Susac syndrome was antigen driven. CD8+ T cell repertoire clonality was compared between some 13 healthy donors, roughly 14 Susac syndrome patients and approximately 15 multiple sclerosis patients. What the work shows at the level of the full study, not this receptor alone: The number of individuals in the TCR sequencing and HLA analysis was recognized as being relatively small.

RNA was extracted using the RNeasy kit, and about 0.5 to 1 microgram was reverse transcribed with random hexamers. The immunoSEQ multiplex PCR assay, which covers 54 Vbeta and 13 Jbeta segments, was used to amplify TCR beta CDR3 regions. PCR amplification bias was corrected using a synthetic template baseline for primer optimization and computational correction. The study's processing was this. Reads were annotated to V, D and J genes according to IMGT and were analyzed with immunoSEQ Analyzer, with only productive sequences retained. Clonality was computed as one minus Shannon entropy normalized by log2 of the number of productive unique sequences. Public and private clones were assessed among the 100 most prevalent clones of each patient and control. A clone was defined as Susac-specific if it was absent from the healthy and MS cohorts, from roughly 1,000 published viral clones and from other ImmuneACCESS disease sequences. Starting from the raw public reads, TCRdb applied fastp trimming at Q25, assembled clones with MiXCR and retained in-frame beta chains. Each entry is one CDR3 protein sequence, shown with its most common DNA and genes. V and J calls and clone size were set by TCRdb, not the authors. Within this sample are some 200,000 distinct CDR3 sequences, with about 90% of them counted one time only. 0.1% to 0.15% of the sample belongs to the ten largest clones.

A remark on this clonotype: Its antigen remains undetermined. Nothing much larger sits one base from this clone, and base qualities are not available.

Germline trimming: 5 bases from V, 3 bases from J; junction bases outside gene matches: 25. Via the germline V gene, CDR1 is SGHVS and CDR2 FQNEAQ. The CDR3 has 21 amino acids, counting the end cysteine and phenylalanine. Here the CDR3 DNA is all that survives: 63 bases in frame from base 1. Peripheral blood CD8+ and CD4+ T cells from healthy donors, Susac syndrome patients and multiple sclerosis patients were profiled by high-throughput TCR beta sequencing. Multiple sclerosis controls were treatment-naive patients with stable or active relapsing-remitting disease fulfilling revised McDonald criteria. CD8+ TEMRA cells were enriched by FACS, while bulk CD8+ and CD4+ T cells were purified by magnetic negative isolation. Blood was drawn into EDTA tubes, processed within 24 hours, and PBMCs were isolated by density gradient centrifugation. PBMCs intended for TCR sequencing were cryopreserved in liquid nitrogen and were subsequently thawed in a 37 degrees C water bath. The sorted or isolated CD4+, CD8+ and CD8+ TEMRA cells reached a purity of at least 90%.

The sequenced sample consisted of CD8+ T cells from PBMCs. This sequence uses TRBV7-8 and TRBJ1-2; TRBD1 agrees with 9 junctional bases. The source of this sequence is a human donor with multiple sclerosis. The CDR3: CASSEKHPVGTGSPWDYGYTF. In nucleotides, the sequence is TGTGCCAGCAGCGAGAAACACCCGGTGGGGACAGGGTCCCCTTGGGACTATGGCTACACCTTC.